This T cell receptor beta chain came from a study of blood T cells in healthy people across ages. For the second PCR, which ran for 7 to 11 cycles, a sample-barcoded 5' primer and a J-beta primer mix were used. TCRdb called the 5' RACE reads again in MiXCR, with one record for every CDR3 protein. The sample includes hundreds of thousands of distinct CDR3 sequences, around half of them seen just once. Drawn from each donor were ten milliliters of peripheral blood. Isolation recovered at least 6 million PBMCs from every sample. The sequencing sample was made of blood. This TCR was sampled from a woman in her sixties in good health.

CDR3 residues: CASRRDKGEKLFF. In DNA, the CDR3 is TGTGCCAGCAGGCGGGACAAGGGTGAAAAACTGTTTTTT. The gene calls are TRBV4-2 and TRBJ1-4; a possible D gene is TRBD1 (6 bases). The length of the CDR3 is 13 residues. V was shortened by 6 bases and J by 7 bases, with 12 bases between the two germline ends. Germline values: CDR1 LGHNA, CDR2 YNFKEQ.